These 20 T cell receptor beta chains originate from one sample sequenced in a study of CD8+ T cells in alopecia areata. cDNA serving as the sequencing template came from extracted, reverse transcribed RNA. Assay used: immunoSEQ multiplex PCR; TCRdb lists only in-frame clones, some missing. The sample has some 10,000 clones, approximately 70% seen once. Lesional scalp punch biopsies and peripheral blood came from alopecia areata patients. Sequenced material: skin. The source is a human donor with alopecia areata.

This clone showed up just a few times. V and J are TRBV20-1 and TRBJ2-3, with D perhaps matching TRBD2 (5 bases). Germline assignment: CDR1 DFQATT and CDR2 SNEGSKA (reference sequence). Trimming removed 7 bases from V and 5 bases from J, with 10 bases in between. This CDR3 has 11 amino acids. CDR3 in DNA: TGCAGTGTCGGGGTGCTAGATACGCAGTATTTT. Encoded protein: CSVGVLDTQYF.

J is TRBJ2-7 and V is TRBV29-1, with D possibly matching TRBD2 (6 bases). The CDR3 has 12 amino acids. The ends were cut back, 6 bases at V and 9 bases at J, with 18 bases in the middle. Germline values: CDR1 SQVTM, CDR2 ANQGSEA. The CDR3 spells CSVPMAGGVQYF. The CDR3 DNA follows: TGCAGCGTCCCTATGGCAGGCGGGGTGCAGTACTTC.

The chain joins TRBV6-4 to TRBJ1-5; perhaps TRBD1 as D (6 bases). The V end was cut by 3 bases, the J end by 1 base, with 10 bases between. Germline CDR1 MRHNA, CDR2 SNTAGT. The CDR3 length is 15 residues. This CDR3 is CASSEYGQSNQPQHF. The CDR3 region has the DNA TGTGCCAGCAGTGAATACGGACAGAGCAATCAGCCCCAGCATTTT.

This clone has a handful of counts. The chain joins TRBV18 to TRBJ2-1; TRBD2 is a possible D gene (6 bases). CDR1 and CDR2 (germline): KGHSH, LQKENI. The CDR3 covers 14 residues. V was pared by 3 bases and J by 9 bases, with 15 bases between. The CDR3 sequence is CASSPGLLPPEQFF. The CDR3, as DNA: TGTGCCAGCTCACCGGGACTCCTACCCCCTGAGCAGTTCTTC.

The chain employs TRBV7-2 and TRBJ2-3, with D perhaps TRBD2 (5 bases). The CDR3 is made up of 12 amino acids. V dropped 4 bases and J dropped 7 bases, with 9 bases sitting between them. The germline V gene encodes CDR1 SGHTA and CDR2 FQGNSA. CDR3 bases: TGTGCCAGCAGCTCCCCGGGAAATACGCAGTATTTT. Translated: CASSSPGNTQYF.

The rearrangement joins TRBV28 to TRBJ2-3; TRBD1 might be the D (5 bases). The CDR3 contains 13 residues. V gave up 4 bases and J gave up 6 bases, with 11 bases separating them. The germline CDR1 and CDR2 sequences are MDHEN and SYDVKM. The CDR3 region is CASSSPPGDTQYF. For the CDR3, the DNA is TGTGCCAGCAGTTCCCCCCCAGGGGATACGCAGTATTTT.

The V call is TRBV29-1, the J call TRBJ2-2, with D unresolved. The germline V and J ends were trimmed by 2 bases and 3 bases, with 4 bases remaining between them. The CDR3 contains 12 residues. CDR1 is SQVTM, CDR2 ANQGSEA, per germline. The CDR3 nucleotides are TGCAGCGTTGAAAGGGACACCGGGGAGCTGTTTTTT. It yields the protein CSVERDTGELFF.

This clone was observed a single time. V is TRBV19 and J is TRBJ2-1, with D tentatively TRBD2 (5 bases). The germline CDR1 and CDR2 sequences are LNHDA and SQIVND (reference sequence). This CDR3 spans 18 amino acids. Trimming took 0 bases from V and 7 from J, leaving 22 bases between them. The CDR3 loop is CASSIEAGGGGMRNEQFF. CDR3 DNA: TGTGCCAGTAGTATAGAGGCGGGTGGTGGAGGAATGAGGAATGAGCAGTTCTTC.

CDR3 in amino acids: CASQPRGGQWNTEAFF. Written as DNA, the CDR3 is TGTGCCAGCCAGCCCAGGGGGGGCCAATGGAACACTGAAGCTTTCTTT. This chain connects TRBV5-6 to TRBJ1-1; TRBD1 agrees at 7 bases. This CDR3 contains 16 residues. V shed 7 bases, J shed 1 base, and the junction held 13 bases outside the gene matches. Germline CDR1 is SGHDT and CDR2 is YYEEEE.

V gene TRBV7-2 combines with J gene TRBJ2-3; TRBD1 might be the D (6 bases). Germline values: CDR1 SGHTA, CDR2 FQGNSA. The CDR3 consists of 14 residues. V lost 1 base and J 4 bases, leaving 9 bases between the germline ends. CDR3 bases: TGTGCCAGCAGCTTAGGGAGACAGGCAGATACGCAGTATTTT. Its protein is CASSLGRQADTQYF.

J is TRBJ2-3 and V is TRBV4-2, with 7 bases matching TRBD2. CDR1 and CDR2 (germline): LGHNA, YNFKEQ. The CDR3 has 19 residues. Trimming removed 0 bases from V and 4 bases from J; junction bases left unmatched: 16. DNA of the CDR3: TGTGCCAGCAGCCAAGATCCGTCGGCCGGCGGGAGACGGGCAGATACGCAGTATTTT. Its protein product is CASSQDPSAGGRRADTQYF.

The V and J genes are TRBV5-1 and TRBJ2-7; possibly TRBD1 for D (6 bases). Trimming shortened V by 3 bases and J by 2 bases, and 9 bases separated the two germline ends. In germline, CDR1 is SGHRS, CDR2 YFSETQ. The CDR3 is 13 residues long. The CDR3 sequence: CASSWDKTYEQYF. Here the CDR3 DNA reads TGCGCCAGCAGCTGGGACAAGACCTACGAGCAGTACTTC.

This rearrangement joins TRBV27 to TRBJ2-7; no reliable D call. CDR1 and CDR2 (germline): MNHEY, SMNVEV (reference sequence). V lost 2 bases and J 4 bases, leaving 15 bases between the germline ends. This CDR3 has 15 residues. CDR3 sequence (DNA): TGTGCCAGCAGTTTAACAAGCCCCTCAGAATACGAGCAGTACTTC. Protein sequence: CASSLTSPSEYEQYF.

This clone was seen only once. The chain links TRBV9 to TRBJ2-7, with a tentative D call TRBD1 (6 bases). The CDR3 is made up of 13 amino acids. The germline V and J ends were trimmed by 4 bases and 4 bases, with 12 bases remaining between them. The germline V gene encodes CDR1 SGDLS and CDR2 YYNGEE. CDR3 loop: CASSPTRGYEQYF. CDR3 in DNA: TGTGCCAGCAGCCCCACTAGGGGGTACGAGCAGTACTTC.

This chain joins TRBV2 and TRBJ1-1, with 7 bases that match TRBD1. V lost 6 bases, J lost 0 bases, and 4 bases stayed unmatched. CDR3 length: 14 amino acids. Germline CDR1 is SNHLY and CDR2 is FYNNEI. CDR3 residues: CASRGDSMNTEAFF. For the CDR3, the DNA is TGTGCCAGCAGGGGGGACAGTATGAACACTGAAGCTTTCTTT.

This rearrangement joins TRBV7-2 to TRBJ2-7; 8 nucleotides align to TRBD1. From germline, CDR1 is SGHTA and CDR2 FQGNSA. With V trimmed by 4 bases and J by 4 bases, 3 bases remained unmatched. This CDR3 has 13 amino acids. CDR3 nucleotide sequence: TGTGCCAGCAGCTCAGGGGGCGGGTACGAGCAGTACTTC. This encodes CASSSGGGYEQYF.

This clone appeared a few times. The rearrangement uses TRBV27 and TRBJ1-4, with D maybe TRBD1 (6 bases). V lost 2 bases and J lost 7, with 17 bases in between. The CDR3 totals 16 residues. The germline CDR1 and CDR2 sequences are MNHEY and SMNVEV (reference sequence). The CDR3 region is CASSLGDRPLGEKLFF. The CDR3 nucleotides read TGTGCCAGCAGTTTAGGAGACAGGCCTTTGGGTGAAAAACTGTTTTTT.

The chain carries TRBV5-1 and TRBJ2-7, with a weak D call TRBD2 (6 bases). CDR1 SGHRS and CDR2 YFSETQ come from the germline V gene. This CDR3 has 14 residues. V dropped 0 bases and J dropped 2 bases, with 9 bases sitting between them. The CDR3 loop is CASSLGAGPYEQYF. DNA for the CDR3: TGCGCCAGCAGCTTGGGTGCGGGGCCCTACGAGCAGTACTTC.

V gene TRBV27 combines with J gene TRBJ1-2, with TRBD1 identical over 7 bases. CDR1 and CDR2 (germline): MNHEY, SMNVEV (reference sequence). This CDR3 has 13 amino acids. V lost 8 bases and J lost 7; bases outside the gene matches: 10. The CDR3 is CASSVSQGVGYTF. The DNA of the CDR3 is TGTGCCAGCTCCGTTTCTCAGGGGGTTGGCTACACCTTC.

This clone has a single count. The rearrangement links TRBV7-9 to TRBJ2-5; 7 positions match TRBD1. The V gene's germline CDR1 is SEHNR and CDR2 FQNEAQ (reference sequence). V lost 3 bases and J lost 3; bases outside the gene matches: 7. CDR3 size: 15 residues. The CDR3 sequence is CASSLGQLGKETQYF. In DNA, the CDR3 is TGTGCCAGCAGCTTGGGACAGTTGGGTAAAGAGACCCAGTACTTC.